The rows below give T cell receptor beta chains drawn from one sample of a study of T and B cells in COVID-19 patients. TCRdb called the multiplex PCR reads again in MiXCR, with one record for every CDR3 protein. The table records around 7,500 distinct CDR3 sequences, over 35% of them present only once. The sequenced sample was blood. Receptors originate from a human donor who had recovered from COVID-19. CDR3s include the opening cysteine and the closing phenylalanine or tryptophan. A D gene is named only where the DNA matches it firmly. The listing skips clone size in some rows; elsewhere it reads once, few, many or a size class.

TRBV30	medium-sized	.	TRBJ2-6	TGTGCCTGGGAACCGTCTGGGGCCAACGTCCTGACTTTC	CAWEPSGANVLTF
TRBV27	.	TRBD1	TRBJ2-2	TGTGCCAGCAGTCGGGACAGCTTTAACACCGGGGAGCTGTTTTTT	CASSRDSFNTGELFF
TRBV6-6	.	TRBD1	TRBJ2-3	TGTGCCAGCAGTCTCCTTGGACAGGGGAGCACAGATACGCAGTATTTT	CASSLLGQGSTDTQYF
TRBV10-3	few	TRBD1	TRBJ2-3	TGTGCCATCAGGACAGGGGAAATCACAGATACGCAGTATTTT	CAIRTGEITDTQYF
TRBV6-5	.	.	TRBJ1-6	TGTGCCAGCAGTTACTCGAGTGCAGGGAAGGGATCCTATAATTCACCCCTCCACTTT	CASSYSSAGKGSYNSPLHF
TRBV13	.	.	TRBJ2-5	TGTGCCAGCAGCTTGGGGGCGACTGGGGGGTTTGAAGAGACCCAGTACTTC	CASSLGATGGFEETQYF
TRBV6-5	few	TRBD1	TRBJ1-6	TGTGCCAGCAGTGAAATCGGGACAGGGCTGTCACCCCTCCACTTT	CASSEIGTGLSPLHF
TRBV19	.	.	TRBJ1-1	TGTGCCGGTAGTGACAGTCTGAACACTGAAGCTTTCTTT	CAGSDSLNTEAFF
TRBV12-3/TRBV12-4	.	.	TRBJ1-1	TGTGCCAGCAGCATAATAATGAACACTGAAGCTTTCTTT	CASSIIMNTEAFF
TRBV27	few	TRBD2	TRBJ2-2	TGTGCCAGCAGTTCGCGACTAGCGGGGGGCTGGAACACCGGGGAGCTGTTTTTT	CASSSRLAGGWNTGELFF
TRBV19	.	.	TRBJ1-2	TGTGCCAGTAGTAATCAGGCAGGGACCTATGGCTACACCTTC	CASSNQAGTYGYTF
TRBV11-3	.	.	TRBJ2-1	TGTGCCAGCAGCAGTTCGGGGAGCTCCTACAATGAGCAGTTCTTC	CASSSSGSSYNEQFF
TRBV24-1	.	.	TRBJ2-2	TGTGCCACCAGGACATCCGCGAACACCGGGGAGCTGTTTTTT	CATRTSANTGELFF
TRBV19	few	.	TRBJ2-2	TGTGCCAGTAGTATTCGTGGTCCTGCGTTTGCCACCGGGGAGCTGTTTTTT	CASSIRGPAFATGELFF
TRBV19	few	.	TRBJ2-1	TGTGCCAGTAGTACTGAAGACCTCCGGGACCTTAGCTCCTACAATGAGCAGTTCTTC	CASSTEDLRDLSSYNEQFF
TRBV19	medium-sized	.	TRBJ2-6	TGTGCCAGTAGTCCCGACACCTCTGGGGCCAACGTCCTGACTTTC	CASSPDTSGANVLTF
TRBV19	medium-sized	TRBD1	TRBJ2-1	TGTGCCAGTAGTATACAGGGGGCGTATGAGCAGTTCTTC	CASSIQGAYEQFF
TRBV6-5	.	.	TRBJ1-4	TGTGCCAGCAGTTACGCTGGGCAGTCTGCTGAAAAACTGTTTTTT	CASSYAGQSAEKLFF
TRBV6-1	.	TRBD1	TRBJ2-3	TGTGCCAGCCGAATACAGGGGTCAGATACGCAGTATTTT	CASRIQGSDTQYF
TRBV27	.	.	TRBJ2-1	TGTGCCAGCAGTTGGGCTTTTGGGGGATCCTACAATGAGCAGTTCTTC	CASSWAFGGSYNEQFF
TRBV19	medium-sized	.	TRBJ2-2	TGTGCCAGTAGTCAAAGATCTAACACCGGGGAGCTGTTTTTT	CASSQRSNTGELFF
TRBV27	few	.	TRBJ1-3	TGTGCCAGCAGTTTATTCGGTGGGCAGGGCTCTGGAAACACCATATATTTT	CASSLFGGQGSGNTIYF
TRBV5-3	.	.	TRBJ2-1	TGTGCCAGATTCCCCCTTTTCGTTGAGCAGTTCTTC	CARFPLFVEQFF
TRBV11-3	medium-sized	.	TRBJ2-2	TGTGCCAGCAGCCCCCAGGGTTGGGGGGACACCGGGGAGCTGTTTTTT	CASSPQGWGDTGELFF
TRBV12-3/TRBV12-4	.	TRBD1	TRBJ1-5	TGTGCCAGCAGGCCCGACAGGGACAATCAGCCCCAGCATTTT	CASRPDRDNQPQHF
TRBV7-9	.	.	TRBJ2-3	TGTGCCAGCAGCCAAGACCGGGGAGATACGCAGTATTTT	CASSQDRGDTQYF
TRBV5-1	.	TRBD1	TRBJ1-5	TGCGCCAGCAGCCCCGGGACAGTGGGCAATCAGCCCCAGCATTTT	CASSPGTVGNQPQHF
TRBV6-2/TRBV6-3	few	TRBD1	TRBJ2-3	TGTGCCAGCAAGGGACAGGGGGTCACAGATACGCAGTATTTT	CASKGQGVTDTQYF
TRBV6-1	.	.	TRBJ2-3	TGTGCCAGCAGACTAGAGGGGGGTCCAGATACGCAGTATTTT	CASRLEGGPDTQYF
TRBV15	.	.	TRBJ2-5	TGTGCCACCAGCAGAGGAGGTAGAGTCGTATTGGAGACCCAGTACTTC	CATSRGGRVVLETQYF
TRBV19	few	.	TRBJ2-5	TGTGCCAGTAGTATGAGGACGTACCAAGAGACCCAGTACTTC	CASSMRTYQETQYF
TRBV19	.	TRBD1	TRBJ1-2	TGTGCCAGTAAGTCGACAGGGGGAGTCTATGGCTACACCTTC	CASKSTGGVYGYTF
TRBV19	few	TRBD1	TRBJ1-2	TGTGCCAGTCGCCTTTACTTCGGGACAGTGCAAACCGATGGCTACACCTTC	CASRLYFGTVQTDGYTF
TRBV27	once	TRBD1	TRBJ1-5	TGTGCCAGCAGTCGGAAGGGCGAGGACAGGGTCCAGCCCCAGCATTTT	CASSRKGEDRVQPQHF